The clone carrying this T cell receptor (beta chain) was observed a few times. Its antigen is unknown. This CDR3 spans 16 amino acids. After removal of 0 bases from V and 2 bases from J, the junction contained 5 bases not matched to a gene. Germline V gives CDR1 SGHTS, CDR2 YDEGEE. These data belong to a study of post-analysis software for immune sequencing data. Study-level points and caveats: Comparison of patients with controls showed 5 or 6 TRBV segments more frequent in patients, TRBV5-6, TRBV5-1 and TRBV20-1 among them.

The library was made from cDNA and included unique molecular identifiers. TCRdb fed the PCR reads into MiXCR, producing one record per CDR3 protein. This sample has around 400,000 distinct CDR3 sequences, with 39% found just once. The material sequenced was blood. This rearrangement joins TRBV5-8 to TRBJ2-3; 8 bases agree with TRBD1. This TCR was recovered from a girl aged 2-9 years with multiple sclerosis. CDR3 bases: TGTGCCAGCAGCTTGGGGCAGGGGGCAGTCACAGATACGCAGTATTTT. Translated, it gives CASSLGQGAVTDTQYF.